This record concerns one TCR beta chain sequence. Its antigen remains unknown. This sample is drawn from a study of T cell repertoires in cytomegalovirus infection. Whole-study context: In the study, CMV epitopes included recently identified HLA-C-restricted and well-studied HLA-B-restricted ones. Carrying CMV and the relevant HLA type showed in public TCR beta signatures.

Study-level findings and limits: The ex vivo response was dominated by HLA-C-restricted CMV-specific TCR beta clonotypes.

TCRdb re-called the reads with MiXCR, one entry per CDR3 protein. The sample shows under 850,000 distinct CDR3 sequences, 30% to 35% of them seen only once. The source of this sequence is a human donor in good health (CMV status not recorded). Some clones in this sample may be carry-over from other donors' samples. Here the sequenced sample was cultured PBMCs, taken from culture after CMV antigen stimulation.

The CDR3, as DNA: TGTGCCAGCATGGGGGGACAGGGTTACCGGAATGAGCAGTTCTTC. This translates into CASMGGQGYRNEQFF. This chain uses TRBV6-1 with TRBJ2-1; TRBD1 matches 9 bases. V lost 7 bases to trimming and J lost 7 bases; unmatched junction nucleotides: 11. The CDR3 spans 15 residues. Germline values: CDR1 MNHNS, CDR2 SASEGT.